Below, 18 T cell receptor beta chains from the same sample are listed, as sequenced in a study of T cell repertoires in cytomegalovirus infection. TCRdb passed the reads through MiXCR, listing each CDR3 protein once. Here the sample spans over 150,000 distinct CDR3 sequences, about a sixth being singletons. The sample was CD8+ T cells from PBMCs. These receptors all stem from a human donor in good health (CMV status not recorded). Some clones in this sample may be carry-over from other donors' samples.

This clonotype was picked up a small number of times. The V and J genes are TRBV12-3 or TRBV12-4 and TRBJ2-5, with D perhaps matching TRBD2 (7 bases). The CDR3 loop spans 16 amino acids. With 8 bases removed from V and 2 bases from J, the gap between germline ends came to 21 bases. CDR3 protein: CASSGGRGAFQETQYF. CDR3 nucleotides: TGTGCCAGCTCCGGTGGACGGGGGGCCTTTCAAGAGACCCAGTACTTC.

There are a few counts of this clonotype. This sequence joins TRBV20-1 and TRBJ2-3; D ambiguous. With 5 bases removed from V and 0 bases from J, the gap between germline ends came to 12 bases. The CDR3 extends over 14 amino acids. CDR1 DFQATT and CDR2 SNEGSKA come from the germline V gene (reference sequence). The CDR3 nucleotides are TGCAGTGCTCGGAGAGAAGATAGCACAGATACGCAGTATTTT. It encodes CSARREDSTDTQYF.

In its sample, this clonotype was seen a few times. The chain employs TRBV14 and TRBJ2-3; TRBD2 is a possible D gene (5 bases). Germline CDR1 SGHDN, CDR2 FVKESK. The CDR3 runs to 15 residues. V lost 2 bases and J 5 bases, leaving 14 bases between the germline ends. In nucleotides, the CDR3 is TGTGCCAGCAGCCAAACACGGGGAGCAGGAGATACGCAGTATTTT. This gives the protein CASSQTRGAGDTQYF.

This clonotype was detected only once. This sequence joins TRBV4-1 and TRBJ2-3; unclear D gene. The CDR3 is made up of 15 amino acids. The germline CDR1 and CDR2 sequences are MGHRA and YSYEKL. V was cut by 0 bases and J by 1 base, with 8 bases left in between. The CDR3 is CASSQEDRGTDTQYF. The DNA for the CDR3 is TGCGCCAGCAGCCAAGAAGATAGGGGCACAGATACGCAGTATTTT.

The V call is TRBV5-5, the J call TRBJ2-7; D is ambiguous. Germline V gene data show CDR1 as SGHKS and CDR2 as YYEKEE (reference sequence). Trimming pared 3 bases from V and 0 bases from J, leaving 7 bases between. This CDR3 contains 13 residues. The CDR3 DNA reads TGTGCCAGCAGCTCCTTCCCCTCCTACGAGCAGTACTTC. Protein: CASSSFPSYEQYF. Based on the CDR3 plus reference TRBV5-5 and TRBJ2-7, the full variable domain is DAGVTQSPTHLIKTRGQQVTLRCSPISGHKSVSWYQQVLGQGPQFIFQYYEKEERGRGNFPDRFSARQFPNYSSELNVNALLLGDSALYLCASSSFPSYEQYFGPGTRLTVT.

The rearrangement links TRBV14 to TRBJ1-1; D unresolved. V was pared by 1 base and J by 1 base, with 16 bases between. There are 17 residues in the CDR3. Germline-derived CDR1 and CDR2 are SGHDN and FVKESK. The CDR3 sequence is CASSQAPSGARNTEAFF. Here the CDR3 DNA reads TGTGCCAGCAGCCAAGCCCCGTCCGGAGCCAGGAACACTGAAGCTTTCTTT.

This chain uses TRBV20-1 with TRBJ1-2; D is unclear. The germline V and J ends were trimmed by 0 bases and 5 bases, with 4 bases remaining between them. The CDR3 is 11 amino acids. Per germline, CDR1 DFQATT and CDR2 SNEGSKA (reference sequence). The CDR3 nucleotides are TGCAGTGCTAGAGAGCAGTATGGCTACACCTTC. Protein: CSAREQYGYTF.

This chain connects TRBV11-2 to TRBJ2-5; a weak D match, TRBD2 (5 bases). The V gene's germline CDR1 is SGHAT and CDR2 FQNNGV. Trimming took off 1 base at V and 3 bases at J, with 12 bases between the two ends. There are 15 residues in the CDR3. CDR3 DNA: TGTGCCAGCAGCTTAGGAGCCGAGCGGAAAGAGACCCAGTACTTC. It yields the protein CASSLGAERKETQYF.

This chain uses TRBV7-2 with TRBJ2-3, with D unresolved. The germline V and J ends were trimmed by 2 bases and 0 bases, with 9 bases remaining between them. The CDR3 runs to 15 residues. CDR1 and CDR2 from the germline V gene are SGHTA and FQGNSA. The CDR3 DNA follows: TGTGCCAGCAGCTTAATCCAGACTAGCACAGATACGCAGTATTTT. As protein: CASSLIQTSTDTQYF.

This clonotype has more than one count but fewer than ten. This chain links TRBV19 with TRBJ2-3; D gene ambiguous. Trimming stripped 4 bases from V and 2 bases from J, with 13 bases between. Per the germline V gene, CDR1 is LNHDA and CDR2 is SQIVND (reference sequence). CDR3 length: 15 residues. CDR3 in DNA: TGTGCCAGTAGTACCCGAGGAGAGACCACAGATACGCAGTATTTT. Its protein is CASSTRGETTDTQYF.

This clonotype was detected a few times. The chain joins TRBV28 to TRBJ1-1; 8 bases match TRBD1. Germline assignment: CDR1 MDHEN and CDR2 SYDVKM. The length of the CDR3 is 14 residues. Losses at the gene ends were 4 bases for V and 1 base for J; bases not matched to a gene: 2. CDR3 coding DNA: TGTGCCAGCAGTTACAGGGGGGAGAACACTGAAGCTTTCTTT. Translating gives CASSYRGENTEAFF.

This clonotype was detected only a few times. The rearrangement joins TRBV6-6 to TRBJ1-2; D is undetermined. Germline lookup yields CDR1 MNHNY and CDR2 SVGAGI (reference sequence). The V gene lost 5 bases and the J gene lost 8 bases, with 21 bases spanning the gap. CDR3 length: 15 residues. CDR3 in amino acids: CASSPHLEAQDGYTF. The CDR3 bases are TGTGCCAGCAGTCCACATTTGGAGGCTCAGGACGGCTACACCTTC.

This clonotype was counted only a few times. The rearrangement joins TRBV7-2 to TRBJ2-1, with 9 bases that match TRBD1. The CDR3 covers 15 residues. The germline gives CDR1 SGHTA, CDR2 FQGNSA. V lost 5 bases and J lost 4; bases outside the gene matches: 6. Here the CDR3 reads CASSPSGTGYNEQFF. The DNA for the CDR3 is TGTGCCAGCAGCCCTTCGGGGACAGGGTACAATGAGCAGTTCTTC. Looking up the rest from reference TRBV7-2 and TRBJ2-1 gives the full variable domain: GAGVSQSPSNKVTEKGKDVELRCDPISGHTALYWYRQSLGQGLEFLIYFQGNSAPDKSGLPSDRFSAERTGGSVSTLTIQRTQQEDSAVYLCASSPSGTGYNEQFFGPGTRLTVL.

This chain connects TRBV28 to TRBJ1-1, with D maybe TRBD1 (6 bases). The germline V gene has CDR1 MDHEN and CDR2 SYDVKM. Trimming took 3 bases from V and 7 from J, leaving 18 bases between them. This CDR3 is built from 15 residues. The DNA of the CDR3 is TGTGCCAGCAGTTTGGAGGGGGAGGGGAAGGGTGAAGCTTTCTTT. Translating gives CASSLEGEGKGEAFF.

The chain links TRBV7-9 to TRBJ1-1; D remains unclear. Between the trimmed V and J ends, which lost 1 base and 6 bases, there was a span of 9 bases. From germline, CDR1 is SEHNR and CDR2 FQNEAQ (reference sequence). The length of the CDR3 is 13 residues. CDR3 sequence: CASSLGGFAEAFF. The DNA of the CDR3 is TGTGCCAGCAGCTTAGGGGGATTTGCTGAAGCTTTCTTT.

This clonotype was seen a handful of times. The chain carries TRBV4-2 and TRBJ1-2; TRBD1 agrees at 7 bases. The CDR3 extends over 15 amino acids. The germline V gene has CDR1 LGHNA and CDR2 YNFKEQ. V dropped 4 bases and J dropped 8; count of bases not matched to a gene: 13. The CDR3 coding sequence is TGTGCCAGCAGCCTAAGACCTGAGGGGGCCGAAGGCTACACCTTC. As protein: CASSLRPEGAEGYTF.

This clonotype has at least ten counts. The chain employs TRBV7-2 and TRBJ1-6; D gene uncertain. The CDR3 runs 14 residues. In germline, CDR1 is SGHTA, CDR2 FQGNSA. V was shortened by 4 bases and J by 8 bases, with 12 bases between the two germline ends. CDR3 in amino acids: CASSSTVGYSPLHF. The CDR3 coding sequence is TGTGCCAGCAGCTCCACAGTGGGTTATTCACCCCTCCACTTT.

This sequence joins TRBV12-3 or TRBV12-4 and TRBJ1-5; 11 nucleotides align to TRBD1. This CDR3 is 16 amino acids long. V dropped 6 bases and J dropped 4; count of bases not matched to a gene: 8. The CDR3 DNA reads TGTGCCAGCAGCTACCGGGACAGGGGGTTGAATCAGCCCCAGCATTTT. As protein: CASSYRDRGLNQPQHF.